This T cell receptor beta chain was retrieved from a study of blood T cell repertoires in COVID-19. Assay used: immunoSEQ multiplex PCR; TCRdb lists only in-frame clones, some missing. The sample lists 250,000 to 350,000 clones; about 85% were seen once. Germline V gene lookup returns CDR1 SGHTA and CDR2 FQGTGA. V was clipped by 5 bases and J by 5 bases, with 15 bases between them. The CDR3 is 14 amino acids. This clone was seen a few times. Source material: peripheral blood. The sequence was obtained from a human donor with COVID-19, enrolled during active disease. The donor label of this sample is uncertain. This chain uses TRBV7-3 with TRBJ1-1, with D tentatively TRBD1 (6 bases). CDR3 sequence reads: CASSRRQEPTEAFF. The DNA for the CDR3 is TGTGCCAGCAGCCGCCGACAGGAGCCGACTGAAGCTTTCTTT.